This TCR beta chain was recovered during a study of T-cell memory formation after mild COVID-19 (dated by TCRdb to the early 2020s). The study in broad terms: TCR sequence clusters from the two donors were largely donor specific. Two young, previously healthy adult volunteers, one female and one male, were included in the cohort. T-cell clones expanding and contracting after mild COVID-19 in a couple of donors were tracked by longitudinal TCRalpha and TCRbeta repertoire sequencing.

Overall results and qualifications from the work: SARS-CoV-2 specificity was not confirmed for the second-wave clones peaking on day 37. The study covered only two mild cases, and larger cohorts including severe cases with pre-infection samples were considered necessary. Clones that contracted from day 15 to 85 showed balanced CD4/CD8 phenotypes, whereas a second wave of clones that expanded from day 15 to 37 leaned towards CD4+. Contracting CD4+ clones were found mainly in CM and EM memory subsets, while CD8+ clones were enriched in EMRA. Some responding clones were detected in pre-infection memory, suggesting pre-existing cross-reactive memory T cells joined the SARS-CoV-2 response.

Worth noting for this clonotype: It has no known antigen specificity. No base quality values were provided; no much bigger clone lies one nucleotide off.

Ficoll-Paque density gradient centrifugation was used to isolate PBMCs. Sequenced on an Illumina NovaSeq 6000. Using 5'RACE with constant-segment primers, TCRalpha and TCRbeta cDNA libraries were constructed, with sample barcodes and unique molecular identifiers added in the process. Trizol reagent was used to extract RNA from every sample. Libraries were amplified in two PCR steps, with a second sample barcode and Illumina TruSeq adapters added in the second step. Sequencing of the libraries was done on an Illumina NovaSeq, producing 2 x 150 bp paired-end reads. Per the original workflow: With migec v1.2.7, reads were demultiplexed and then collapsed into UMI-guided consensus sequences. With mixcr v2.1.11, UMI consensuses were aligned to TRA and TRB V and J templates and assembled into clonotypes. Clonotypes were classified as expanded or contracted when called significant by both edgeR and NoisET, with noise models trained on biological replicates. For edgeR calls, the thresholds were a false discovery rate-adjusted p below 0.01 and a log2 fold-change of 1. As an exploratory analysis of dynamics, max-normalized trajectories of the 1000 most abundant clonotypes were examined by PCA with hierarchical clustering. Each responding clone was given a CD4 or CD8 phenotype based on the CD4+ and CD8+ repertoires, which had been sequenced separately. TCRdb applied fastp at Q25 and MiXCR to the public reads, then kept only in-frame beta chains. Each entry is one CDR3 protein sequence, shown with its most common DNA and genes. It is TCRdb's table, rather than the study itself, that gives the V and J calls and clone size. The sample table holds about 340,000 distinct CDR3 sequences, of which over 13% were seen once. The top ten hold roughly a fifth of the sample.

The receptor's source is a man younger than 35 who had mild COVID-19 (a few samples of this study predate the infection). The sample titles of this study are shuffled in the database, so cell type and time point are left out; the donor was told from shared clones. What was sequenced was PBMCs or a T cell subset sorted from them (not recorded which).

The CDR3 protein sequence reads: CASSVTGGGYGYTF. The DNA sequence is TGTGCCAGCAGTGTAACAGGGGGCGGCTATGGCTACACCTTC. The V and J genes are TRBV25-1 and TRBJ1-2, with 9 bases matching TRBD1. CDR1 and CDR2 are read off the germline V gene as MGHDK and SYGVNS. From V the trimming removes 4 bases and from J it removes 4 bases, while the gene matches leave 4 bases of the junction unaccounted for. The CDR3 starts with the cysteine, ends with the phenylalanine, and has 14 residues. Only the CDR3 DNA is retained, 42 bases long and in frame from the first base.